Included here is one T cell receptor (beta chain) sequence, with context. With 5 bases clipped from V and 1 base from J, the junction kept 2 bases outside the gene matches. Germline V gene lookup returns CDR1 SGDLS and CDR2 YYNGEE. CDR3 length equals 14 residues. The sort gate was single viable CD3+CD4+CD8-CD45RO+ cells for memory CD4+ T cells. The sample is drawn from a study of memory CD4+ T cells and cytomegalovirus serostatus. Study in general: Donors were healthy Belgian adults, 10 or so CMV seropositive and around 23 seronegative.

Libraries were prepared by immunoSEQ multiplex PCR; TCRdb keeps only in-frame clonotypes and omits some of them. The repertoire includes fewer than 75,000 clones, around 85% of them detected once, and approximately 0.8% sits in the top ten. The receptor comes from an adult in good health and CMV-seronegative. Sequenced material: memory CD4+ T cells from blood. The J gene is TRBJ1-1, the V gene TRBV9, with 10 bases identical to TRBD1. The CDR3 is CASRGDRGNTEAFF. CDR3 nucleotides: TGTGCCAGCAGGGGGGACAGGGGGAACACTGAAGCTTTCTTT.